The clone carrying this T cell receptor beta chain was counted a single time. As yet, its antigen is unknown. This sample was taken from a study of cytotoxic CD8 clonotypes in ibrutinib-treated CLL. Study results and limitations: Baseline levels of clonality went above those of age-matched healthy donors and moved with circulating CD8+ T-cell counts.

Produced via immunoSEQ multiplex PCR; TCRdb's table is partial and in-frame only. The sample shows tens of thousands of clones, approximately 70% of them seen only once. Trimming stripped 4 bases from V and 0 bases from J, with 9 bases between. This CDR3 is built from 13 residues. Germline assignment: CDR1 SQVTM and CDR2 ANQGSEA. Sequencing used PBMCs, obtained after 12 months of ibrutinib treatment. J is TRBJ1-1 and V is TRBV29-1; D not resolved. This sequence originates from a human donor with chronic lymphocytic leukemia. The CDR3 coding sequence is TGCAGCGTTGCACCGCAGATGAACACTGAAGCTTTCTTT. The encoded protein is CSVAPQMNTEAFF.